This T cell receptor beta chain was identified during a study of beta chain features in type 1 diabetes. Trimming left V 4 bases short and J 3 bases short, with 10 bases between. CDR3 length equals 14 residues. Germline V gene sequence: CDR1 ENHRY, CDR2 SYGVKD. General study results and limits: In all four CD4+ subsets, TCRB CDR3 length was significantly, moderately reduced in type 1 diabetes.

This clone turned up a few times. Its specificity is unknown. Reverse transcription of all isolated RNA meant that expressed TCRB transcripts were sequenced. Produced via immunoSEQ multiplex PCR; TCRdb's table is partial and in-frame only. The repertoire holds a few hundred thousand clones, with over 8.5% as singletons. The receptor's source is a man aged 25-45 years with type 1 diabetes. The sequenced sample consisted of central memory CD4+ T cells from blood. This rearrangement joins TRBV10-3 to TRBJ1-5; D not resolved. The CDR3 region is CAISVSTVNQPQHF. The CDR3 region has the DNA TGTGCCATCAGTGTCAGTACAGTCAATCAGCCCCAGCATTTT.